This T cell receptor (beta chain) was obtained from a study of siplizumab effects on memory and regulatory T cells. A note on this clone: Its antigen is as yet unknown.

Study-wide results and caveats: The study found that mappable alloreactive CD4+ clones averaged about 70% Treg-derived with siplizumab and around 25% in controls. The study found naive T cells seemingly more diverse than memory cells and seemingly major alloresponse contributors. Siplizumab significantly decreased alloreactive sequences from unstimulated CD4+ memory cells.

Clones were sequenced by immunoSEQ multiplex PCR, and TCRdb holds only the in-frame ones, with some missing. This sample has more than 85,000 clones, with approximately 92% found just once. Sequencing was carried out using CD4+ T cells sorted from blood. The clonotype comes from a human donor in good health.

The CDR3: CASSTDGTTNEKLFF. The CDR3 nucleotides are TGTGCCAGCAGTACCGACGGAACAACTAATGAAAAACTGTTTTTT. This sequence joins TRBV11-1 and TRBJ1-4, with D unresolved. CDR1 and CDR2 (germline): SGHAT, FQDESV (reference sequence). Trimming took 6 bases from V and 0 from J, leaving 11 bases between them. The CDR3 sequence is 15 residues long.